The 3 T cell receptor beta chains in this list originate from one sample, sequenced in a study of human T cells and chemical hapten exposure. TCRdb re-derived calls from the RACE reads in MiXCR, one entry per CDR3 protein. This sample has about 120,000 distinct CDR3 sequences; 10% to 12% occur once, and the top ten carry approximately 2.5%. As to time point: patch test 3, about 24 weeks after DPC sensitization. Treatment in this sample: therapeutic diphenylcyclopropenone sensitization with weekly scalp DPC. This material consisted of whole blood, taken in connection with sensitization to the hapten diphenylcyclopropenone (DPC). Every receptor here comes from a woman aged 50 to 65 with alopecia areata. Some clones in this sample may be carry-over from other donors' samples.

The CDR3 is CASTIPGTGIHEQYF. CDR3 DNA sequence: TGTGCCAGCACTATTCCCGGGACAGGGATACACGAGCAGTACTTC. The genes are TRBV2 and TRBJ2-7; 9 bases map to TRBD1. The V gene end was trimmed by 7 bases and the J gene end by 5 bases; junction bases not matched to a gene: 12. The CDR3 consists of 15 residues. Per the germline V gene, CDR1 is SNHLY and CDR2 is FYNNEI.

This sequence joins TRBV20-1 and TRBJ1-2; D gene uncertain. The CDR3 is 12 residues long. Germline-derived CDR1 and CDR2 are DFQATT and SNEGSKA (reference sequence). The CDR3 reads CTAVAENYGYTF. CDR3 coding DNA: TGCACTGCCGTGGCCGAGAACTATGGCTACACCTTC.

In this sample, this clonotype turned up many times. The chain links TRBV29-1 to TRBJ2-2, with D hard to call. Germline V gene sequence: CDR1 SQVTM, CDR2 ANQGSEA. The CDR3 extends over 14 amino acids. Trimming pared 5 bases from V and 3 bases from J, leaving 13 bases between. CDR3 in amino acids: CSVRVRPDTGELFF. The CDR3 DNA follows: TGCAGCGTTCGGGTGAGGCCCGACACCGGGGAGCTGTTTTTT.